The 17 T cell receptor beta chains in this list originate from one sample, sequenced in a study of T cells in Graves' hyperthyroidism and ophthalmopathy. TCR beta CDR3 region amplification was performed from RNA transcripts. Researchers ran a first-round RT-PCR on the TCR CDR3 using the HTBI primer set. TCRdb reanalysed the multiplex PCR reads using MiXCR and keeps one entry per CDR3 protein. In the table there are fewer than 550,000 distinct CDR3 sequences, 15% to 18% of which are singletons. Sequencing used blood. The source is a woman under 30 with Graves' hyperthyroidism.

This chain connects TRBV20-1 to TRBJ2-1, with 13 bases identical to TRBD2. Germline V gene lookup returns CDR1 DFQATT and CDR2 SNEGSKA (reference sequence). CDR3 length: 15 amino acids. V lost 6 bases, J lost 8 bases, and 10 bases stayed unmatched. The CDR3 region has the DNA TGCAGTGCCACAAGGACTAGCGGGAGTCAGGATGAGCAGTTCTTC. It codes for CSATRTSGSQDEQFF.

The table lists this clonotype with many counts. The chain uses TRBV28 and TRBJ1-1; D gene uncertain. The CDR3 is 14 amino acids. Germline V CDR1 and CDR2: MDHEN, SYDVKM. V was clipped by 6 bases and J by 1 base, with 12 bases between them. For the CDR3, the DNA is TGTGCCAGCAGCCTCCCCGGCGGGAACACTGAAGCTTTCTTT. This sequence encodes CASSLPGGNTEAFF.

There are many counts of this clonotype. This chain uses TRBV5-1 with TRBJ2-7; TRBD1 aligns across 9 bases. This CDR3 region has 15 residues. CDR1 and CDR2 from the germline V gene are SGHRS and YFSETQ. Germline trimming cut 2 bases from V and 3 bases from J; bases unmatched to any gene: 6. As DNA, the CDR3 is TGCGCCAGCAGCTTAGGGACAGGGAAGATCTACGAGCAGTACTTC. Translation: CASSLGTGKIYEQYF.

This clonotype was seen many times. V usage is TRBV6-1 and J usage is TRBJ2-7; 9 nucleotides line up with TRBD2. V lost 0 bases and J lost 5; bases outside the gene matches: 5. CDR3 length: 15 residues. CDR1 and CDR2 (germline): MNHNS, SASEGT. The CDR3, as DNA: TGTGCCAGCAGTGAAGCGCCGGCTAGCGGGGACGAGCAGTACTTC. Protein product: CASSEAPASGDEQYF.

This clonotype has a count of ten or more. The genes are TRBV20-1 and TRBJ2-2, with D possibly called TRBD1 or TRBD2 (6 bases each). The CDR3 covers 14 residues. Germline-derived CDR1 and CDR2 are DFQATT and SNEGSKA (reference sequence). Trimming left V 2 bases short and J 5 bases short, with 12 bases between. CDR3 nucleotide sequence: TGCAGTGCTAGAAGGGGGAGGCGGACCGGGGAGCTGTTTTTT. Translating gives CSARRGRRTGELFF.

This clonotype was detected many times. The chain employs TRBV7-8 and TRBJ2-7, with 8 bases aligning to TRBD2. The CDR3 is 15 residues long. Germline trimming cut 4 bases from V and 5 bases from J; bases unmatched to any gene: 10. The germline V gene encodes CDR1 SGHVS and CDR2 FQNEAQ. The DNA for the CDR3 is TGTGCCAGCAGCTCACTTCTGGCGGGGGGTGACGAGCAGTACTTC. Amino acids: CASSSLLAGGDEQYF.

This clonotype came up a few times. This chain links TRBV20-1 with TRBJ1-5, with 7 bases lining up with TRBD1. The J segment lost 11 bases and the V segment lost 3 bases, leaving 13 bases of the junction unmatched. Germline CDR1 DFQATT, CDR2 SNEGSKA (reference sequence). This CDR3 is built from 14 residues. The CDR3, as DNA: TGCAGTGCTAGGGCCAGGCAGGGGGAGCTTTCCCAGCATTTT. Translating gives CSARARQGELSQHF.

This clonotype came up many times. The chain employs TRBV6-1 and TRBJ1-1; D uncertain. From germline, CDR1 is MNHNS and CDR2 SASEGT. There are 15 residues in the CDR3. Between the trimmed V and J ends, which lost 5 bases and 4 bases, there was a span of 17 bases. For the CDR3, the DNA is TGTGCCAGCAGTTACGGGTATAAGGGCAGCACTGAAGCTTTCTTT. Its translation: CASSYGYKGSTEAFF.

Many counts were recorded for this clonotype. As DNA, the CDR3 is TGTGCCAGCAGTTTATCAAACTGGGCGCGACAAGAGACCCAGTACTTC. Residues: CASSLSNWARQETQYF. The rearrangement links TRBV27 to TRBJ2-5, with unresolved D. The CDR3 runs 16 residues. The germline V and J ends were trimmed by 0 bases and 2 bases, with 13 bases remaining between them. Germline loops: CDR1 MNHEY, CDR2 SMNVEV (reference sequence).

Only a few counts were recorded for this clonotype. The chain is built from TRBV6-1 and TRBJ2-3; 8 bases map to TRBD2. CDR1 is MNHNS and CDR2 is SASEGT in the germline V gene. V shed 5 bases, J shed 6 bases, and the junction held 13 bases outside the gene matches. The CDR3 is made up of 16 amino acids. The CDR3 sequence is CASSSGLASSLDTQYF. The CDR3 coding sequence is TGTGCCAGCAGTTCTGGACTAGCAAGTAGTTTGGATACGCAGTATTTT.

The chain joins TRBV6-5 to TRBJ2-3, with 8 nucleotides matching TRBD1. Trimming cost V 4 bases and J 4 bases; bases outside gene matches: 10. CDR1 and CDR2 from the germline V gene are MNHEY and SVGAGI. CDR3 length: 16 residues. The CDR3 protein is CASSSSQGVGADTQYF. The CDR3 nucleotides are TGTGCCAGCAGTTCCTCACAGGGGGTTGGCGCAGATACGCAGTATTTT.

The rearrangement links TRBV19 to TRBJ2-2; D unclear. Per the germline V gene, CDR1 is LNHDA and CDR2 is SQIVND (reference sequence). CDR3 length equals 14 residues. The V end lost 7 bases, the J end lost 0 bases, and 9 bases lay between the germline ends. Here the CDR3 reads CASTIESNTGELFF. DNA of the CDR3: TGTGCCAGTACTATCGAATCGAACACCGGGGAGCTGTTTTTT.

Only a few counts were recorded for this clonotype. V and J are TRBV6-1 and TRBJ2-5; D remains unclear. Trimming left V 5 bases short and J 4 bases short, with 17 bases between. The CDR3 runs 15 residues. Looked up from germline, CDR1 is MNHNS and CDR2 is SASEGT. CDR3 in DNA: TGTGCCAGCAGTACACCCACTCTAAGGCGAGAGACCCAGTACTTC. Protein sequence: CASSTPTLRRETQYF.

CDR3 sequence: CASSALGGDTEAFF. CDR3 in DNA: TGTGCCAGCAGCGCCCTGGGCGGGGACACTGAAGCTTTCTTT. This chain joins TRBV7-6 and TRBJ1-1; unclear D gene. Germline CDR1 is SGHVS and CDR2 is FNYEAQ. The CDR3 runs 14 residues. Trimming shortened V by 5 bases and J by 3 bases, and 13 bases separated the two germline ends.

This sequence joins TRBV6-5 and TRBJ2-2; D is perhaps TRBD1 (6 bases). CDR1 is MNHEY and CDR2 is SVGAGI in the germline V gene. V was clipped by 2 bases and J by 1 base, with 8 bases between them. This CDR3 spans 15 amino acids. The chain's CDR3 is CASSYGTRNTGELFF. CDR3 sequence (DNA): TGTGCCAGCAGTTACGGGACACGGAACACCGGGGAGCTGTTTTTT.

This clonotype was recorded at least ten times. The rearrangement joins TRBV12-3 or TRBV12-4 to TRBJ2-5, with 10 bases fitting TRBD2. Losses at the gene ends were 5 bases for V and 5 bases for J; bases not matched to a gene: 14. The CDR3 is 17 residues long. As DNA, the CDR3 is TGTGCCAGCAGTCAACCGCCGAGCGGGGGGGCCTTCGAGACCCAGTACTTC. It encodes CASSQPPSGGAFETQYF.

This clonotype was seen a few times. The chain is built from TRBV20-1 and TRBJ2-4; 9 nucleotides match TRBD2. The length of the CDR3 is 13 residues. The V segment lost 7 bases and the J segment 8 bases; nucleotides outside the gene matches: 9. Germline V gives CDR1 DFQATT, CDR2 SNEGSKA (reference sequence). CDR3 nucleotides: TGCAGTGGGTCTAGGGCGGGAGGGGACATTCAGTACTTC. This gives the protein CSGSRAGGDIQYF.